Sequencing of this T cell receptor beta chain was carried out in a study of blood T cell repertoires in COVID-19. Background on the study: Acute-phase and convalescent COVID-19 samples originated in the United States, Italy and Spain.

V was shortened by 6 bases and J by 4 bases, with 12 bases between the two germline ends. The germline gives CDR1 SEHNR, CDR2 FQNEAQ (reference sequence). This CDR3 spans 13 amino acids. TCRdb keeps only in-frame clones here, not all; method: immunoSEQ multiplex PCR. Among about 180,000 clones listed, approximately 85% were seen once. Material: PBMCs or T cells enriched from blood (not recorded which). This clonotype originated in a woman in her thirties who had recovered from COVID-19. V is TRBV7-9 and J is TRBJ2-5, with D uncertain. The CDR3, as DNA: TGTGCCAGCAGACTCACCCCTTTAGAGACCCAGTACTTC. Its protein product is CASRLTPLETQYF.